These 17 T cell receptor beta chains were sequenced from one sample in a study of T-cell reconstitution after alpha-beta-depleted transplantation in children (dated by TCRdb to 2016 to 2017). Library preparation used PCR. Sequencing instrument: Illumina HiSeq 2500. To normalize quantification of the TCRbeta repertoire, the TCR libraries were built with molecular barcoding that relied on unique molecular identifiers. In TCRdb, the public reads were trimmed at Q25 with fastp and aligned with MiXCR, with productive beta chains retained. Each record represents a unique CDR3 protein, reported with the most common genes and DNA among its rows. Counted in this sample were about 540,000 distinct CDR3 sequences; about a sixth of them appeared once. The ten most abundant clones make up more than 2.5% of the sample. The sequencing here drew on PBMCs from the stem cell graft donor, taken from the stem cell graft. The source is a human donor who donated a stem cell graft to a child with acute lymphoblastic leukemia.

The chain employs TRBV20-1 and TRBJ2-7, with 12 bases matching TRBD2. Germline CDR1 reads DFQATT; CDR2 reads SNEGSKA (reference sequence). There are 14 residues in the CDR3. Unmatched junction bases numbered 3, after V lost 5 bases and J lost 1 base. CDR3: CSAGLAGMSYEQYF. CDR3 bases: TGCAGTGCTGGACTAGCGGGAATGTCCTACGAGCAGTACTTC.

This clonotype has only a few counts. V is TRBV5-1 and J is TRBJ2-7, with D possibly called TRBD1 or TRBD2 (5 bases each). The CDR3 is 15 residues long. The V end was cut by 0 bases, the J end by 1 base, with 11 bases between. The V gene's germline CDR1 is SGHRS and CDR2 YFSETQ. The CDR3 loop is CASSLDRGYSYEQYF. In nucleotides, the CDR3 is TGCGCCAGCAGCTTGGATCGGGGCTATTCCTACGAGCAGTACTTC.

This clonotype was counted a few times. The chain couples TRBV5-1 to TRBJ2-1; D may match TRBD1 or TRBD2 (5 bases each). The germline V gene encodes CDR1 SGHRS and CDR2 YFSETQ. This CDR3 spans 16 amino acids. Trimming took off 4 bases at V and 4 bases at J, with 18 bases between the two ends. CDR3 nucleotide sequence: TGCGCCAGCAGCGCTGTGGGGGACCCGACTTACAATGAGCAGTTCTTC. Translated, it gives CASSAVGDPTYNEQFF.

This clonotype was seen more than once but under ten times. This sequence joins TRBV20-1 and TRBJ2-1; D gene unclear. Trimming stripped 2 bases from V and 3 bases from J, with 8 bases between. CDR1 and CDR2 (germline): DFQATT, SNEGSKA (reference sequence). The CDR3 sequence is 13 residues long. CDR3 sequence reads: CSARFPNYNEQFF. The CDR3 region has the DNA TGCAGTGCTAGATTCCCTAACTACAATGAGCAGTTCTTC.

This clonotype showed up just a few times. The gene calls are TRBV7-9 and TRBJ2-3, with TRBD2 identical over 10 bases. The germline V gene has CDR1 SEHNR and CDR2 FQNEAQ (reference sequence). The junction had 5 bases not matched to a gene; V was cut back by 4 bases and J by 4 bases. The CDR3 loop spans 15 amino acids. The DNA of the CDR3 is TGTGCCAGCAGCTCACAAGCGGGAGGGGCAGATACGCAGTATTTT. It encodes CASSSQAGGADTQYF.

The chain joins TRBV29-1 to TRBJ2-5; the match to TRBD1 covers 7 bases. V lost 4 bases, J lost 5 bases, and 7 bases stayed unmatched. The CDR3 contains 13 residues. CDR1 is SQVTM and CDR2 is ANQGSEA in the germline V gene. The CDR3: CSVAPTGEETQYF. CDR3 coding DNA: TGCAGCGTTGCCCCTACAGGGGAGGAGACCCAGTACTTC. The full variable domain, rest sourced from reference TRBV29-1 and TRBJ2-5, is SAVISQKPSRDICQRGTSLTIQCQVDSQVTMMFWYRQQPGQSLTLIATANQGSEATYESGFVIDKFPISRPNLTFSTLTVSNMSPEDSSIYLCSVAPTGEETQYFGPGTRLLVL.

The chain combines TRBV27 with TRBJ2-3, with D tentatively TRBD2 (6 bases). CDR1 and CDR2 from the germline V gene are MNHEY and SMNVEV (reference sequence). CDR3 size: 16 residues. V gave up 6 bases and J gave up 5 bases, with 21 bases separating them. The CDR3 region has the DNA TGTGCCAGCAGCTATTGGGGCCGGGAGAGAGGAGATACGCAGTATTTT. It specifies CASSYWGRERGDTQYF.

This clonotype was observed a handful of times. The J gene is TRBJ1-5, the V gene TRBV20-1, with unresolved D. The V end lost 6 bases, the J end lost 2 bases, and 20 bases lay between the germline ends. The CDR3 runs to 16 residues. CDR1 is DFQATT, CDR2 SNEGSKA, per germline (reference sequence). For the CDR3, the DNA is TGCAGTGCCCTTACACTGGGGTTTTCGGGCAATCAGCCCCAGCATTTT. Translated: CSALTLGFSGNQPQHF.

J is TRBJ2-7 and V is TRBV12-3 or TRBV12-4; D ambiguous. The CDR3 loop spans 13 amino acids. V dropped 3 bases and J dropped 6 bases, with 12 bases sitting between them. The CDR3 sequence is CASSFGSVAEQYF. DNA of the CDR3: TGTGCCAGCAGTTTCGGTTCGGTGGCCGAGCAGTACTTC.

V is TRBV5-1 and J is TRBJ2-7; D gene uncertain. This CDR3 is 16 amino acids long. The V gene lost 3 bases and the J gene lost 2 bases, with 18 bases spanning the gap. Germline V gene sequence: CDR1 SGHRS, CDR2 YFSETQ. The CDR3 is CASSYTYVTVTYEQYF. The CDR3 region has the DNA TGCGCCAGCAGCTATACCTACGTAACGGTAACCTACGAGCAGTACTTC.

This clonotype has more than one count but fewer than ten. The gene calls are TRBV5-6 and TRBJ1-5, with TRBD1 matching 8 bases. This CDR3 comprises 15 residues. Germline assignment: CDR1 SGHDT and CDR2 YYEEEE. After removal of 4 bases from V and 6 bases from J, the junction contained 9 bases not matched to a gene. CDR3 nucleotide sequence: TGTGCCAGCAGCGTAGGCCAGGGGGCCGGTCAGCCCCAGCATTTT. Translated, it gives CASSVGQGAGQPQHF.

This clonotype has more than one count but fewer than ten. V usage is TRBV9 and J usage is TRBJ2-1; the match to TRBD2 covers 7 bases. The CDR3 spans 15 residues. Germline CDR1 is SGDLS and CDR2 is YYNGEE. After removal of 2 bases from V and 2 bases from J, the junction contained 4 bases not matched to a gene. CDR3 DNA: TGTGCCAGCAGCGTGGAGGGAGGGACCTACAATGAGCAGTTCTTC. Protein: CASSVEGGTYNEQFF.

The chain employs TRBV5-6 and TRBJ2-1; the D call may be TRBD1 or TRBD2 (5 bases each). V was shortened by 5 bases and J by 13 bases, with 19 bases between the two germline ends. Germline V CDR1 and CDR2: SGHDT, YYEEEE. This CDR3 comprises 13 residues. The CDR3 loop reads CASRMWGTAEQFF. The DNA of the CDR3 is TGTGCCAGCAGGATGTGGGGGACCGCGGAACAGTTCTTC. The full variable domain, completed using reference TRBV5-6 and TRBJ2-1, is DAGVTQSPTHLIKTRGQQVTLRCSPKSGHDTVSWYQQALGQGPQFIFQYYEEEERQRGNFPDRFSGHQFPNYSSELNVNALLLGDSALYLCASRMWGTAEQFFGPGTRLTVL.

This chain joins TRBV12-3 or TRBV12-4 and TRBJ2-7; 11 bases agree with TRBD1. This CDR3 region has 16 residues. V shed 4 bases, J shed 4 bases, and the junction held 9 bases outside the gene matches. The CDR3 DNA is TGTGCCAGCAGTTCCCGGGAGGGACAGGGGGAATACGAGCAGTACTTC. This codes for CASSSREGQGEYEQYF.

This clonotype has more than one count but fewer than ten. The J gene is TRBJ2-1, the V gene TRBV4-1; 10 bases map to TRBD2. V was pared by 5 bases and J by 1 base, with 14 bases of the junction left unmatched. The CDR3 runs 19 residues. Germline loops: CDR1 MGHRA, CDR2 YSYEKL. CDR3 protein: CASSAQTGTSVPSYNEQFF. CDR3 bases: TGCGCCAGCAGCGCCCAAACCGGGACTAGCGTACCGTCCTACAATGAGCAGTTCTTC.

The rearrangement links TRBV11-1 to TRBJ2-2; 16 bases align to TRBD2. V gave up 4 bases and J gave up 4 bases; unmatched junction bases: 9. The CDR3 runs 19 residues. In germline, CDR1 is SGHAT, CDR2 FQDESV (reference sequence). The CDR3 DNA follows: TGTGCCAGCAGCTCCGACGCGGGACTAGCGGGAGGGTTCACCGGGGAGCTGTTTTTT. Amino acids: CASSSDAGLAGGFTGELFF.

The CDR3 is CASSANQGQHTEAFF. CDR3 coding DNA: TGTGCCAGCAGCGCAAACCAGGGACAGCACACTGAAGCTTTCTTT. The gene calls are TRBV7-3 and TRBJ1-1; TRBD1 aligns across 7 bases. In germline, CDR1 is SGHTA, CDR2 FQGTGA. Trimming at V came to 5 bases and at J to 3 bases, leaving 9 bases not matched to a gene. The CDR3 spans 15 residues.